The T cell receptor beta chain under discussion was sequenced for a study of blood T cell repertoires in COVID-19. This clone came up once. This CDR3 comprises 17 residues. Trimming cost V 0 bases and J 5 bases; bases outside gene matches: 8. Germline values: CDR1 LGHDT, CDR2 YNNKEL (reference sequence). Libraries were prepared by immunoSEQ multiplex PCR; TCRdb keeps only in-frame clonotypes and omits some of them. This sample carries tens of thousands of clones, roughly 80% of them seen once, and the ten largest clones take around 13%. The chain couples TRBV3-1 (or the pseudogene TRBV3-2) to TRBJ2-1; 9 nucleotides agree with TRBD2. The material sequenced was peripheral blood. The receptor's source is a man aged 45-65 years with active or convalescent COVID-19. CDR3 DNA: TGTGCCAGCAGCCAAGAGCCGTCTAGCGGGGTAAACAATGAGCAGTTCTTC. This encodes CASSQEPSSGVNNEQFF.